Shown below are 29 T cell receptor beta chains from a single sample sequenced in a study of cytomegalovirus exposure and HLA in healthy donors. Use of 60 Vbeta and 13 Jbeta primers characterized the PCR. Sequenced by immunoSEQ multiplex PCR; TCRdb stores in-frame clones only, minus some. The table has under 130,000 clones, more than 65% seen once; the top ten hold about 9.3%. Material for sequencing was PBMCs. The source of these receptors is a young woman in good health and CMV-seropositive.

The chain couples TRBV6-5 to TRBJ2-1; the D is unclear. V lost 4 bases to trimming and J lost 9 bases, with 7 bases between them. From germline, CDR1 is MNHEY and CDR2 SVGAGI. The length of the CDR3 is 11 residues. CDR3 DNA sequence: TGTGCCAGCAGTTCGAGTGGTGAGCAGTTCTTC. It codes for CASSSSGEQFF.

The chain carries TRBV7-3 and TRBJ1-1; maybe TRBD1 (6 bases). V was pared by 1 base and J by 3 bases, with 6 bases between. The CDR3 runs 13 residues. CDR1 is SGHTA and CDR2 is FQGTGA in the germline V gene. In DNA form, the CDR3 reads TGTGCCAGCAGCTTAAAGGGGGACACTGAAGCTTTCTTT. This translates into CASSLKGDTEAFF. The whole variable domain, filled in from reference TRBV7-3 and TRBJ1-1, reads GAGVSQTPSNKVTEKGKYVELRCDPISGHTALYWYRQSLGQGPEFLIYFQGTGAADDSGLPNDRFFAVRPEGSVSTLKIQRTERGDSAVYLCASSLKGDTEAFFGQGTRLTVV.

This sequence joins TRBV4-1 and TRBJ2-6, with 11 positions matching TRBD2. J was trimmed by 3 bases and V by 1 base; bases with no gene match: 8. The CDR3 runs to 19 residues. Germline V gene lookup returns CDR1 MGHRA and CDR2 YSYEKL. In DNA form, the CDR3 reads TGCGCCAGCAGCCAAGTGGTTAGCGGGAGGGCCGATGGGGCCAACGTCCTGACTTTC. Translating gives CASSQVVSGRADGANVLTF.

This chain uses TRBV6-5 with TRBJ1-4; D gene uncertain. This CDR3 is 13 amino acids long. CDR1 and CDR2 from the germline V gene are MNHEY and SVGAGI. Trimming removed 6 bases from V and 8 bases from J, with 13 bases in between. The CDR3: CASRRGVGEKLFF. The CDR3 DNA follows: TGTGCCAGCAGGCGGGGAGTAGGAGAAAAACTGTTTTTT.

The genes are TRBV27 and TRBJ2-1; D perhaps matches TRBD1 (6 bases). Trimming stripped 8 bases from V and 2 bases from J, with 13 bases between. In germline, CDR1 is MNHEY, CDR2 SMNVEV (reference sequence). The CDR3 has 14 amino acids. This chain's CDR3 is CASSDRETYNEQFF. CDR3 nucleotides: TGTGCCAGCTCGGACAGAGAGACCTACAATGAGCAGTTCTTC.

The chain uses TRBV6-6 and TRBJ2-1; TRBD2 aligns across 8 bases. This CDR3 is built from 16 residues. Trimming took 3 bases from V and 9 from J; bases not matched to a gene: 13. Germline CDR1 is MNHNY and CDR2 is SVGAGI (reference sequence). This CDR3 reads CASSYPPQRESVEQFF. The DNA of the CDR3 is TGTGCCAGCAGTTATCCACCCCAGCGGGAGTCTGTTGAGCAGTTCTTC.

J is TRBJ1-1 and V is TRBV27; 10 bases agree with TRBD1. Germline V gene lookup returns CDR1 MNHEY and CDR2 SMNVEV (reference sequence). Trimming at V came to 5 bases and at J to 4 bases, leaving 4 bases not matched to a gene. This CDR3 spans 14 amino acids. The DNA of the CDR3 is TGTGCCAGCAGTCACGGACAGGGGGGCACTGAAGCTTTCTTT. Translated: CASSHGQGGTEAFF.

The V and J genes are TRBV27 and TRBJ2-7; D possibly corresponds to TRBD2 (6 bases). V was trimmed by 1 base and J by 2 bases, leaving 12 bases between them. From germline, CDR1 is MNHEY and CDR2 SMNVEV (reference sequence). There are 15 residues in the CDR3. The CDR3 here is CASSLFLARPYEQYF. The CDR3 DNA reads as TGTGCCAGCAGTTTATTCCTAGCGAGACCCTACGAGCAGTACTTC.

This chain links TRBV5-1 with TRBJ2-5, with D possibly TRBD1 on 5 matching bases. This CDR3 spans 14 amino acids. From germline, CDR1 is SGHRS and CDR2 YFSETQ. V was trimmed by 2 bases and J by 5 bases, leaving 13 bases between them. The CDR3 DNA reads as TGCGCCAGCAGCTTCAAGACAGTGGGGGAGACCCAGTACTTC. It translates to CASSFKTVGETQYF.

V usage is TRBV4-1 and J usage is TRBJ2-7; the D gene is possibly TRBD1 (6 bases). CDR3 length: 15 residues. V lost 2 bases to trimming and J lost 5 bases, with 16 bases between them. Looked up from germline, CDR1 is MGHRA and CDR2 is YSYEKL. DNA of the CDR3: TGCGCCAGCAGCCAATTTGACAGGAAATCCAACGAGCAGTACTTC. This gives the protein CASSQFDRKSNEQYF.

This sequence joins TRBV14 and TRBJ2-2, with D maybe TRBD2 (6 bases). The V gene's germline CDR1 is SGHDN and CDR2 FVKESK. The CDR3 length is 16 residues. The V gene lost 0 bases and the J gene lost 4 bases, with 12 bases spanning the gap. This CDR3 reads CASSQDSGGFTGELFF. CDR3 bases: TGTGCCAGCAGCCAAGATAGCGGAGGTTTCACCGGGGAGCTGTTTTTT.

Notes on this clone: Additional DNA sequences in this sample encode the identical CDR3. The chain recombines TRBV27 with TRBJ2-1; 13 bases align to TRBD2. The V segment lost 9 bases and the J segment 7 bases; nucleotides outside the gene matches: 6. The CDR3 is 14 residues long. The germline CDR1 and CDR2 sequences are MNHEY and SMNVEV (reference sequence). The CDR3 sequence: CASTLAGGPNEQFF. The CDR3 DNA reads TGTGCCAGTACACTAGCGGGAGGGCCGAATGAGCAGTTCTTC.

This chain connects TRBV5-4 to TRBJ2-5, with a possible D match to TRBD2 (7 bases). The germline CDR1 and CDR2 sequences are SGHNT and YYREEE (reference sequence). The V and J ends lost 0 bases and 2 bases respectively, with 23 bases between them. CDR3 length: 19 residues. The chain's CDR3 is CASSLGVLQGGEAQETQYF. CDR3 nucleotides: TGTGCCAGCAGCTTGGGGGTATTACAGGGAGGGGAGGCACAAGAGACCCAGTACTTC.

The chain combines TRBV7-9 with TRBJ2-7, with no clear D. CDR1 is SEHNR, CDR2 FQNEAQ, per germline (reference sequence). Between the trimmed V and J ends, which lost 6 bases and 1 base, there was a span of 10 bases. The CDR3 runs 13 residues. This chain's CDR3 is CASRGRGSYEQYF. The DNA of the CDR3 is TGTGCCAGCAGGGGTAGAGGATCCTACGAGCAGTACTTC.

The chain has TRBV2 and TRBJ2-3; D is perhaps TRBD1 (6 bases). This CDR3 comprises 15 residues. In germline, CDR1 is SNHLY, CDR2 FYNNEI. V was pared by 6 bases and J by 3 bases, with 16 bases between. CDR3 coding DNA: TGTGCCAGCAGAGTGCAGGGGATCAGGACAGATACGCAGTATTTT. Amino acids: CASRVQGIRTDTQYF.

The chain combines TRBV7-9 with TRBJ2-1, with TRBD2 identical over 7 bases. The germline CDR1 and CDR2 sequences are SEHNR and FQNEAQ (reference sequence). The CDR3 runs to 15 residues. V shed 2 bases, J shed 0 bases, and the junction held 1 base outside the gene matches. DNA of the CDR3: TGTGCCAGCAGCTTACGCGGGAGCTCCTACAATGAGCAGTTCTTC. Translation gives CASSLRGSSYNEQFF.

This clone was found a few times. V is TRBV19 and J is TRBJ2-7; the D is unclear. This CDR3 contains 12 residues. The germline CDR1 and CDR2 sequences are LNHDA and SQIVND (reference sequence). V lost 1 base, J lost 4 bases, and 5 bases lay in between. The DNA for the CDR3 is TGTGCCAGTAGTATAGGGGCTTACGAGCAGTACTTC. Protein product: CASSIGAYEQYF. Supplemented by reference TRBV19 and TRBJ2-7, the full variable domain reads DGGITQSPKYLFRKEGQNVTLSCEQNLNHDAMYWYRQDPGQGLRLIYYSQIVNDFQKGDIAEGYSVSREKKESFPLTVTSAQKNPTAFYLCASSIGAYEQYFGPGTRLTVT.

The chain carries TRBV27 and TRBJ2-1; 8 bases agree with TRBD2. V shed 5 bases and J 3 bases; nucleotides not matched to a gene: 6. CDR3 length equals 15 residues. Germline V gene lookup returns CDR1 MNHEY and CDR2 SMNVEV (reference sequence). The CDR3 reads CASSPRGLGYNEQFF. Written as DNA, the CDR3 is TGTGCCAGCAGTCCCAGGGGACTAGGCTACAATGAGCAGTTCTTC.

This clone appeared once. This rearrangement joins TRBV2 to TRBJ2-3; 7 bases are a match to TRBD1. Germline V CDR1 and CDR2: SNHLY, FYNNEI. The V segment lost 7 bases and the J segment 4 bases; nucleotides outside the gene matches: 5. The CDR3 consists of 13 residues. CDR3 protein: CASIRTGPDTQYF. In DNA, the CDR3 is TGTGCCAGCATTAGGACAGGCCCAGATACGCAGTATTTT.

The rearrangement uses TRBV9 and TRBJ1-2; D ambiguous. The CDR3 runs to 16 residues. Germline V CDR1 and CDR2: SGDLS, YYNGEE. The germline V and J ends were trimmed by 0 bases and 4 bases, with 16 bases remaining between them. The CDR3 DNA reads as TGTGCCAGCAGCGTAGCGGCACAGACACGGGGCTATGGCTACACCTTC. Residues: CASSVAAQTRGYGYTF. The whole variable domain, remainder taken from reference TRBV9 and TRBJ1-2, is DSGVTQTPKHLITATGQRVTLRCSPRSGDLSVYWYQQSLDQGLQFLIQYYNGEERAKGNILERFSAQQFPDLHSELNLSSLELGDSALYFCASSVAAQTRGYGYTFGSGTRLTVV.

This chain links TRBV19 with TRBJ1-1; 10 positions agree with TRBD1. The CDR3 is 13 residues long. Looked up from germline, CDR1 is LNHDA and CDR2 is SQIVND (reference sequence). Trimming removed 6 bases from V and 7 bases from J; junction bases left unmatched: 5. The CDR3 DNA follows: TGTGCCAGTAGGACAGGGGGCGGGAGTGAAGCTTTCTTT. It encodes CASRTGGGSEAFF.

The genes are TRBV27 and TRBJ2-3; a possible D gene is TRBD2 (5 bases). There are 16 residues in the CDR3. Trimming cost V 2 bases and J 2 bases, with 14 bases left between them. CDR1 and CDR2 from the germline V gene are MNHEY and SMNVEV (reference sequence). This CDR3 reads CASSLISDYFTDTQYF. DNA of the CDR3: TGTGCCAGCAGTTTAATTTCTGACTATTTCACAGATACGCAGTATTTT.

This clone was seen more than once but under ten times. The chain carries TRBV7-9 and TRBJ2-7; weak D call: TRBD1 (5 bases). This CDR3 comprises 15 residues. Trimming stripped 0 bases from V and 6 bases from J, with 15 bases between. Germline CDR1 reads SEHNR; CDR2 reads FQNEAQ (reference sequence). CDR3 bases: TGTGCCAGCAGCTTAGCGCTAGGGGCTCGCTCCGAGCAGTACTTC. Translating gives CASSLALGARSEQYF.

This chain connects TRBV28 to TRBJ2-5, with D possibly matching TRBD2 (6 bases). The V gene's germline CDR1 is MDHEN and CDR2 SYDVKM. The CDR3 has 14 amino acids. Trimming left V 6 bases short and J 4 bases short, with 15 bases between. The CDR3 sequence is CASRGWGLGETQYF. CDR3 DNA: TGTGCCAGCAGGGGGTGGGGACTCGGAGAGACCCAGTACTTC.

The chain uses TRBV5-1 and TRBJ2-5; no definite D call. Germline V lookup: CDR1 SGHRS, CDR2 YFSETQ. V lost 0 bases and J lost 0, with 9 bases in between. The CDR3 sequence is 15 residues long. The CDR3, as DNA: TGCGCCAGCAGCTTGGTTGGTCAGAACCAAGAGACCCAGTACTTC. Its translation: CASSLVGQNQETQYF.

The chain uses TRBV5-6 and TRBJ2-7; 7 bases match TRBD1. CDR1 is SGHDT and CDR2 is YYEEEE in the germline V gene. V was clipped by 2 bases and J by 4 bases; unmatched bases: 12. The CDR3 contains 16 residues. The CDR3 DNA follows: TGTGCCAGCAGCTTTTTTGGCGGCAGGGGGTTTTACGAGCAGTACTTC. It specifies CASSFFGGRGFYEQYF.

The chain has TRBV30 and TRBJ1-6, with D uncertain. CDR1 is GTSNPN and CDR2 is SVGIG in the germline V gene (reference sequence). CDR3 length: 10 residues. Between the trimmed V and J ends, which lost 5 bases and 9 bases, there was a span of 5 bases. This CDR3 reads CAWRGSPLHF. The DNA for the CDR3 is TGTGCCTGGCGAGGTTCACCCCTCCACTTT.

This rearrangement joins TRBV20-1 to TRBJ2-1; no clear D gene. Germline V gene lookup returns CDR1 DFQATT and CDR2 SNEGSKA (reference sequence). The CDR3 contains 11 residues. The germline V and J ends were trimmed by 3 bases and 6 bases, with 6 bases remaining between them. CDR3 amino acids: CSASRVNEQFF. Here the CDR3 DNA reads TGCAGTGCTAGTCGGGTCAATGAGCAGTTCTTC.

The chain joins TRBV7-3 to TRBJ2-2; a possible D gene is TRBD2 (5 bases). The CDR3 loop spans 15 amino acids. V was clipped by 5 bases and J by 4 bases, with 14 bases between them. Looked up from germline, CDR1 is SGHTA and CDR2 is FQGTGA. CDR3 nucleotide sequence: TGTGCCAGCAGCCCTACCGGGGTAACCACCGGGGAGCTGTTTTTT. As protein: CASSPTGVTTGELFF.